Below, 10 T cell receptor beta chains from the same sample are listed, as sequenced in a study of shared clonotypes between healthy human individuals. This table comes from immunoSEQ multiplex PCR, and its TCRdb copy is limited to in-frame clones, with some not included. The top ten hold about 0.39% of the sample, which has roughly 2,500,000 clones, roughly 93% seen once. The specimen was naive CD4+ T cells from PBMCs. Noted subset: CD45RA+ positively selected. These receptors originate from a man aged 18-30 years in good health. Some clones in this sample may be carry-over from other donors' samples.

As concerns this clone: This same CDR3 is encoded by further DNA sequences in the sample. The rearrangement links TRBV15 to TRBJ2-7, with D possibly matching TRBD1 (5 bases). The germline V and J ends were trimmed by 0 bases and 3 bases, with 6 bases remaining between them. Germline V lookup: CDR1 LNHNV, CDR2 YYDKDF (reference sequence). CDR3 size: 13 residues. This CDR3 reads CATSRDQGYEQYF. CDR3 coding DNA: TGTGCCACCAGCAGAGATCAGGGCTACGAGCAGTACTTC.

The gene calls are TRBV7-2 and TRBJ2-1, with D hard to call. This CDR3 is 15 amino acids long. The V gene's germline CDR1 is SGHTA and CDR2 FQGNSA. Trimming took 2 bases from V and 4 from J, leaving 12 bases between them. The CDR3 region has the DNA TGTGCCAGCAGCTTACAGTGGACCTTGTACAATGAGCAGTTCTTC. Its translation is CASSLQWTLYNEQFF.

V usage is TRBV28 and J usage is TRBJ2-7, with 10 bases that match TRBD2. The CDR3 contains 14 residues. The V gene end was trimmed by 7 bases and the J gene end by 1 base; junction bases not matched to a gene: 4. CDR1 is MDHEN, CDR2 SYDVKM, per germline. CDR3 protein: CASTVAGGSYEQYF. The CDR3 DNA is TGTGCCAGCACGGTAGCGGGAGGATCCTACGAGCAGTACTTC.

The chain has TRBV5-1 and TRBJ2-5, with TRBD2 matching 7 bases. CDR3 length: 14 amino acids. Germline V gene lookup returns CDR1 SGHRS and CDR2 YFSETQ. With 6 bases clipped from V and 1 base from J, the junction kept 6 bases outside the gene matches. CDR3: CASTRGSPQETQYF. The DNA for the CDR3 is TGCGCCAGCACCCGCGGGAGCCCCCAAGAGACCCAGTACTTC. The full variable domain, rest sourced from reference TRBV5-1 and TRBJ2-5, is KAGVTQTPRYLIKTRGQQVTLSCSPISGHRSVSWYQQTPGQGLQFLFEYFSETQRNKGNFPGRFSGRQFSNSRSEMNVSTLELGDSALYLCASTRGSPQETQYFGPGTRLLVL.

The chain recombines TRBV6-1 with TRBJ2-2; maybe TRBD1 (6 bases). CDR3 length equals 12 residues. Trimming took 9 bases from V and 7 from J, leaving 12 bases between them. Germline CDR1 MNHNS, CDR2 SASEGT. This CDR3 reads CASVRGVGELFF. CDR3 in DNA: TGTGCCAGTGTCAGGGGAGTCGGGGAGCTGTTTTTT.

The V call is TRBV7-9, the J call TRBJ2-1; 13 nucleotides agree with TRBD2. Germline-derived CDR1 and CDR2 are SEHNR and FQNEAQ (reference sequence). The CDR3 totals 17 residues. J gave up 1 base and V 5 bases, and 5 bases lay outside the gene matches. CDR3 in DNA: TGTGCCAGCAGCGAAATGGGACTAGCGGGATCCTACAATGAGCAGTTCTTC. Encoded protein: CASSEMGLAGSYNEQFF.

This clone has only one observation. The rearrangement links TRBV7-8 to TRBJ1-2, with TRBD1 as a possible D gene (6 bases). The germline V gene encodes CDR1 SGHVS and CDR2 FQNEAQ. The CDR3 length is 18 residues. V was shortened by 1 base and J by 4 bases, with 22 bases between the two germline ends. The CDR3 DNA reads TGTGCCAGCAGCTTAGATACAGGGCGAGGTTCTATGTCCTATGGCTACACCTTC. Amino acids: CASSLDTGRGSMSYGYTF.

A word on this clone: The same CDR3 also results from other DNA sequences found in this sample. This sequence joins TRBV28 and TRBJ2-2; 7 bases map to TRBD1. The CDR3 consists of 14 residues. With V trimmed by 10 bases and J by 1 base, 6 bases remained unmatched. CDR1 is MDHEN and CDR2 is SYDVKM in the germline V gene. CDR3 bases: TGTGCCACTTTAGACAGGGTGAACACCGGGGAGCTGTTTTTT. Encoded protein: CATLDRVNTGELFF.

This rearrangement joins TRBV28 to TRBJ1-2; D may be TRBD1 (5 bases). Per the germline V gene, CDR1 is MDHEN and CDR2 is SYDVKM. The CDR3 extends over 14 amino acids. V dropped 8 bases and J dropped 9 bases, with 22 bases sitting between them. The CDR3 region is CASRRPPGPSSYTF. CDR3 nucleotides: TGTGCCAGCCGCCGCCCGCCGGGGCCTTCTAGCTACACCTTC.

This clone was detected only once. The J gene is TRBJ2-1, the V gene TRBV28; D possibly matches TRBD1 or TRBD2 (6 bases each). V shed 6 bases and J shed 2 bases, with 14 bases lying between them. Germline V gives CDR1 MDHEN, CDR2 SYDVKM. The CDR3 is 15 amino acids. Here the CDR3 DNA reads TGTGCCAGCAGGGCTACGGGGGCTCCCTACAATGAGCAGTTCTTC. Amino acid sequence: CASRATGAPYNEQFF.